Following are 29 T cell receptor beta chains from one sample sequenced in a study of cytomegalovirus exposure and HLA in healthy donors. PCR was performed using 60 Vbeta and 13 Jbeta primers. Clones were read by immunoSEQ multiplex PCR, and TCRdb kept only the in-frame ones, dropping some. The sample includes more than 130,000 clones, roughly 76% of them seen just once. Sequenced: PBMCs. The receptors derive from a human donor in good health.

This chain uses TRBV13 with TRBJ2-1; 11 nucleotides match TRBD2. The CDR3 is 15 amino acids. V was pared by 5 bases and J by 8 bases, with 8 bases of the junction left unmatched. CDR1 and CDR2 from the germline V gene are PRHDT and FYEKMQ (reference sequence). The CDR3 DNA follows: TGTGCCAGCAGCCTACTAGCGGGGGAGGGCGATGAGCAGTTCTTC. It specifies CASSLLAGEGDEQFF.

The gene calls are TRBV18 and TRBJ2-3, with D tentatively TRBD1 (6 bases). The germline V and J ends were trimmed by 0 bases and 1 base, with 8 bases remaining between them. The germline CDR1 and CDR2 sequences are KGHSH and LQKENI. The CDR3 length is 15 residues. In DNA, the CDR3 is TGTGCCAGCTCACCACCGGCAGGGGGCACAGATACGCAGTATTTT. It specifies CASSPPAGGTDTQYF.

The chain uses TRBV2 and TRBJ2-5; TRBD2 matches at 11 bases. Unmatched junction bases numbered 11, after V lost 6 bases and J lost 2 bases. The CDR3 covers 17 residues. CDR1 SNHLY and CDR2 FYNNEI come from the germline V gene. CDR3 sequence: CASSARTGTSGQETQYF. The CDR3 DNA reads TGTGCCAGCAGCGCTAGAACCGGGACTAGCGGTCAAGAGACCCAGTACTTC.

The V gene is TRBV7-6, the J gene TRBJ1-1, with D uncertain. Between the trimmed V and J ends, which lost 5 bases and 6 bases, there was a span of 7 bases. The CDR3 is 11 amino acids. The germline gives CDR1 SGHVS, CDR2 FNYEAQ. In nucleotides, the CDR3 is TGTGCCAGCAGCCGCGGTTCTGAAGCTTTCTTT. Translated, it gives CASSRGSEAFF.

The chain combines TRBV10-1 with TRBJ2-1; D not certain. Germline CDR1 reads WNHNN; CDR2 reads SYGVQD (reference sequence). The ends were cut back, 4 bases at V and 0 bases at J, with 4 bases in the middle. This CDR3 has 13 amino acids. Here the CDR3 reads CASSVGSYNEQFF. The CDR3 bases are TGCGCCAGCAGTGTCGGCTCCTACAATGAGCAGTTCTTC.

The CDR3 protein is CAWRSEELFPYEQYF. For the CDR3, the DNA is TGTGCCTGGAGAAGCGAGGAACTCTTCCCTTACGAGCAGTACTTC. The chain recombines TRBV30 with TRBJ2-7; no clear D gene. This CDR3 region has 15 residues. V shed 3 bases and J shed 4 bases, with 19 bases lying between them. Germline lookup yields CDR1 GTSNPN and CDR2 SVGIG (reference sequence).

V usage is TRBV25-1 and J usage is TRBJ1-2; TRBD1 matches 8 bases. V lost 5 bases to trimming and J lost 4 bases; unmatched junction nucleotides: 3. The CDR3 is 13 amino acids. Germline V gene data show CDR1 as MGHDK and CDR2 as SYGVNS. The CDR3 here is CASSQTGAYGYTF. DNA for the CDR3: TGTGCCAGCAGTCAGACAGGGGCCTATGGCTACACCTTC.

The rearrangement uses TRBV6-1 and TRBJ1-6; no definite D call. The CDR3 has 13 residues. Trimming took off 8 bases at V and 6 bases at J, with 11 bases between the two ends. CDR1 is MNHNS, CDR2 SASEGT, per germline. The CDR3 DNA reads as TGTGCCAGCGGTGTTACAGCTAATTCACCCCTCCACTTT. It codes for CASGVTANSPLHF.

The genes are TRBV7-9 and TRBJ2-3; D gene ambiguous. Germline lookup yields CDR1 SEHNR and CDR2 FQNEAQ (reference sequence). V gave up 0 bases and J gave up 2 bases, with 6 bases separating them. This CDR3 contains 14 residues. CDR3 bases: TGTGCCAGCAGCTTAGCGGGCCCCACAGATACGCAGTATTTT. It is translated as CASSLAGPTDTQYF.

The V gene is TRBV5-1, the J gene TRBJ2-3; TRBD2 matches at 12 bases. The V gene's germline CDR1 is SGHRS and CDR2 YFSETQ. The CDR3 is 18 amino acids. Trimming cost V 4 bases and J 4 bases; bases outside gene matches: 13. CDR3 nucleotide sequence: TGCGCCAGCAGCCGGGGACTAGCGGGCAAAGACGTCCCAGATACGCAGTATTTT. Amino acid sequence: CASSRGLAGKDVPDTQYF.

V gene TRBV18 combines with J gene TRBJ2-1, with 8 bases lining up with TRBD1. Germline lookup yields CDR1 KGHSH and CDR2 LQKENI. This CDR3 region has 16 residues. V lost 4 bases to trimming and J lost 6 bases; unmatched junction nucleotides: 11. CDR3 residues: CASSRGPDRGSNEQFF. CDR3 nucleotides: TGTGCCAGCTCACGGGGGCCCGACAGGGGTAGCAATGAGCAGTTCTTC.

The rearrangement uses TRBV6-4 and TRBJ1-5; the D is unclear. Germline values: CDR1 MRHNA, CDR2 SNTAGT. The V end was cut by 6 bases, the J end by 5 bases, with 14 bases between. CDR3 length: 14 amino acids. The CDR3 region is CASSSDSGHQPQHF. The DNA for the CDR3 is TGTGCCAGCAGCTCGGACTCTGGGCATCAGCCCCAGCATTTT.

There are a few counts of this clone. J is TRBJ1-5 and V is TRBV10-2; unclear D gene. The germline V gene has CDR1 WSHSY and CDR2 SAAADI. Trimming shortened V by 4 bases and J by 5 bases, and 9 bases separated the two germline ends. The CDR3 extends over 13 amino acids. The CDR3 reads CASSGQEDQPQHF. In DNA, the CDR3 is TGCGCCAGCAGTGGGCAGGAGGATCAGCCCCAGCATTTT.

With respect to this clone: Distinct nucleotide sequences in the sample also encode this CDR3. The chain is built from TRBV10-3 and TRBJ2-3, with TRBD2 matching over 11 bases. V gave up 6 bases and J gave up 4 bases; unmatched junction bases: 3. Looked up from germline, CDR1 is ENHRY and CDR2 is SYGVKD. This CDR3 is 14 amino acids long. This CDR3 is CAISLAGGADTQYF. Here the CDR3 DNA reads TGTGCCATCAGCCTAGCGGGGGGCGCAGATACGCAGTATTTT.

A few counts support this clone. The gene calls are TRBV7-9 and TRBJ2-7; TRBD1 might be the D (6 bases). This CDR3 contains 12 residues. CDR1 and CDR2 from the germline V gene are SEHNR and FQNEAQ (reference sequence). Trimming shortened V by 4 bases and J by 6 bases, and 10 bases separated the two germline ends. In DNA, the CDR3 is TGTGCCAGCAGCTATCCAGGGGCCGAGCAGTACTTC. Translation gives CASSYPGAEQYF.

A few counts support this clone. The V gene is TRBV4-1, the J gene TRBJ1-3; no clear D. The CDR3 has 15 residues. The germline CDR1 and CDR2 sequences are MGHRA and YSYEKL. The V gene lost 4 bases and the J gene lost 2 bases, with 12 bases spanning the gap. In DNA form, the CDR3 reads TGCGCCAGCAGCCTGGGCCCATCGGCTGGAAACACCATATATTTT. It specifies CASSLGPSAGNTIYF.

The J gene is TRBJ2-2, the V gene TRBV4-1; 7 nucleotides line up with TRBD1. The germline V gene has CDR1 MGHRA and CDR2 YSYEKL. V lost 1 base to trimming and J lost 3 bases; unmatched junction nucleotides: 5. The CDR3 loop spans 16 amino acids. Here the CDR3 reads CASSQVVTGDTGELFF. The CDR3 DNA sequence: TGCGCCAGCAGCCAAGTAGTAACAGGGGACACCGGGGAGCTGTTTTTT.

This clone was picked up a small number of times. V gene TRBV7-6 combines with J gene TRBJ1-1; D is ambiguous. V lost 6 bases and J 4 bases, leaving 15 bases between the germline ends. Germline CDR1 and CDR2: SGHVS and FNYEAQ. The CDR3 contains 14 residues. CDR3 nucleotides: TGTGCCAGCAGGGAGGGATCGTGGGGCACTGAAGCTTTCTTT. Translation gives CASREGSWGTEAFF. Looking up the rest from reference TRBV7-6 and TRBJ1-1 gives the full variable domain: GAGVSQSPRYKVTKRGQDVALRCDPISGHVSLYWYRQALGQGPEFLTYFNYEAQQDKSGLPNDRFSAERPEGSISTLTIQRTEQRDSAMYRCASREGSWGTEAFFGQGTRLTVV.

Here the CDR3 reads CASTIREGVGYGYTF. The CDR3 nucleotides read TGTGCCAGCACTATCCGCGAGGGAGTAGGCTATGGCTACACCTTC. The gene calls are TRBV18 and TRBJ1-2, with D hard to call. Trimming removed 8 bases at V and 4 bases at J, with 20 bases between. Germline lookup yields CDR1 KGHSH and CDR2 LQKENI. This CDR3 has 15 amino acids.

The chain joins TRBV4-2 to TRBJ1-6; D unresolved. Trimming took off 5 bases at V and 7 bases at J, with 6 bases between the two ends. This CDR3 comprises 12 residues. Germline assignment: CDR1 LGHNA and CDR2 YNFKEQ. For the CDR3, the DNA is TGTGCCAGCAGCGACGGGAATTCACCCCTCCACTTT. Amino acids: CASSDGNSPLHF.

In its sample, this clone was seen a few times. This chain links TRBV27 with TRBJ1-5; D not certain. In germline, CDR1 is MNHEY, CDR2 SMNVEV (reference sequence). This CDR3 has 15 amino acids. Trimming removed 6 bases at V and 5 bases at J, with 17 bases between. The CDR3 bases are TGTGCCAGCAGCCCCAAGGGAGGCTATTATCAGCCCCAGCATTTT. It encodes CASSPKGGYYQPQHF.

J is TRBJ1-5 and V is TRBV19, with unresolved D. V shed 5 bases and J shed 3 bases, with 8 bases lying between them. From germline, CDR1 is LNHDA and CDR2 SQIVND (reference sequence). The CDR3 is 13 residues long. The CDR3 nucleotides are TGTGCCAGTAGTGGGCAGGTCAATCAGCCCCAGCATTTT. Translation: CASSGQVNQPQHF.

A word on this clone: Its ends do not fully match the called genes, so a read error is possible. The gene calls are TRBV6-5 and TRBJ1-2; 7 bases are a match to TRBD1. This CDR3 has 15 amino acids. Germline V gene lookup returns CDR1 MNHEY and CDR2 SVGAGI. CDR3 sequence (DNA): TGTGCCGGCAGTTACATATCTGGCAGGGGGAATGGCTACACCTTC. Protein sequence: CAGSYISGRGNGYTF.

This clone was picked up one time. The gene calls are TRBV7-9 and TRBJ2-1, with 11 bases lining up with TRBD2. Germline V gene lookup returns CDR1 SEHNR and CDR2 FQNEAQ (reference sequence). Trimming cost V 5 bases and J 13 bases; bases outside gene matches: 7. The CDR3 totals 13 residues. The CDR3 loop reads CASSPRLAGPQFF. In DNA, the CDR3 is TGTGCCAGCAGCCCACGACTAGCGGGGCCCCAGTTCTTC.

The V and J genes are TRBV11-2 and TRBJ2-7; D may be TRBD1 (6 bases). V lost 1 base and J 7 bases, leaving 8 bases between the germline ends. Per germline, CDR1 SGHAT and CDR2 FQNNGV. The CDR3 has 12 residues. The CDR3 DNA is TGTGCCAGCAGCTTAGTCAGGGGAGAGCAGTACTTC. It is translated as CASSLVRGEQYF. The complete variable domain, with remaining parts taken from reference TRBV11-2 and TRBJ2-7, reads EAGVAQSPRYKIIEKRQSVAFWCNPISGHATLYWYQQILGQGPKLLIQFQNNGVVDDSQLPKDRFSAERLKGVDSTLKIQPAKLEDSAVYLCASSLVRGEQYFGPGTRLTVT.

The chain carries TRBV4-1 and TRBJ1-4; perhaps TRBD1 as D (5 bases). V was trimmed by 0 bases and J by 7 bases, leaving 12 bases between them. Germline loops: CDR1 MGHRA, CDR2 YSYEKL. CDR3 size: 15 residues. The CDR3 here is CASSQDLAQGEKLFF. For the CDR3, the DNA is TGCGCCAGCAGCCAAGATCTCGCGCAGGGTGAAAAACTGTTTTTT.

This clone was counted a single time. This chain uses TRBV19 with TRBJ1-2, with a weak D call TRBD1 (5 bases). Germline lookup yields CDR1 LNHDA and CDR2 SQIVND (reference sequence). The CDR3 spans 14 residues. Trimming shortened V by 3 bases and J by 2 bases, and 10 bases separated the two germline ends. CDR3 nucleotides: TGTGCCAGTAGTATGGTACAGGTAAACTATGGCTACACCTTC. This gives the protein CASSMVQVNYGYTF. Supplemented by reference TRBV19 and TRBJ1-2, the full variable domain reads DGGITQSPKYLFRKEGQNVTLSCEQNLNHDAMYWYRQDPGQGLRLIYYSQIVNDFQKGDIAEGYSVSREKKESFPLTVTSAQKNPTAFYLCASSMVQVNYGYTFGSGTRLTVV.

The chain employs TRBV6-6 and TRBJ2-5; 7 bases align to TRBD1. J lost 5 bases, V lost 0 bases, and 6 bases had no gene match. Germline CDR1 and CDR2: MNHNY and SVGAGI (reference sequence). The CDR3 consists of 15 residues. For the CDR3, the DNA is TGTGCCAGCAGTTACTCGATCAGGGGGTCGGAGACCCAGTACTTC. Amino acids: CASSYSIRGSETQYF.

The count of this clone is one. Compared with germline, one end of the junction differs, possibly owing to a read error. Other DNA sequences in this sample translate to the same CDR3. V usage is TRBV6-5 and J usage is TRBJ2-2; no reliable D call. Germline assignment: CDR1 MNHEY and CDR2 SVGAGI. The CDR3 has 12 residues. CDR3 region: CASSPGAGELFF. The CDR3 nucleotides are TGCGCCAGCAGCCCTGGAGCCGGGGAGCTGTTTTTT.